This TCR beta chain was recovered during a study of T cells in women clearing cervical HPV infection. Findings and caveats of the study: Associations may precede or follow infection; HPV-specific or memory T cells were not isolated. Richness plus V gene abundances separated cases from controls with AUC roughly 0.85. TRBV6-7 abundance was lower in cases than controls (approximately 0.11% versus 0.16%).

Germline loops: CDR1 SGHRS, CDR2 YFSETQ. The CDR3 length is 17 residues. On this clone: Its antigen is undetermined. Sequencing ends 3 residues short of the CDR3 end; the germline J gene provides the rest.

Generated by immunoSEQ multiplex PCR, the TCRdb table keeps only in-frame clones and is missing some. Reported are tens of thousands of clones; the ten largest clones contain about 6.3%. The V and J genes are TRBV5-1 and TRBJ1-2; no firm D call. This TCR was sampled from a woman between 18 and 70 years old with a cervical HPV16 infection that either progressed to CIN3+ or cleared (not recorded which). Sequencing was carried out using blood buffy coat. CDR3 in amino acids: CASSPRTSDYSYNDYTF. The part of the CDR3 DNA that was read is TGCGCCAGCAGCCCCCGGACTAGCGATTACTCCTACAATGAC. Full variable domain (outside the CDR3, taken from reference TRBV5-1 and TRBJ1-2): KAGVTQTPRYLIKTRGQQVTLSCSPISGHRSVSWYQQTPGQGLQFLFEYFSETQRNKGNFPGRFSGRQFSNSRSEMNVSTLELGDSALYLCASSPRTSDYSYNDYTFGSGTRLTVV.